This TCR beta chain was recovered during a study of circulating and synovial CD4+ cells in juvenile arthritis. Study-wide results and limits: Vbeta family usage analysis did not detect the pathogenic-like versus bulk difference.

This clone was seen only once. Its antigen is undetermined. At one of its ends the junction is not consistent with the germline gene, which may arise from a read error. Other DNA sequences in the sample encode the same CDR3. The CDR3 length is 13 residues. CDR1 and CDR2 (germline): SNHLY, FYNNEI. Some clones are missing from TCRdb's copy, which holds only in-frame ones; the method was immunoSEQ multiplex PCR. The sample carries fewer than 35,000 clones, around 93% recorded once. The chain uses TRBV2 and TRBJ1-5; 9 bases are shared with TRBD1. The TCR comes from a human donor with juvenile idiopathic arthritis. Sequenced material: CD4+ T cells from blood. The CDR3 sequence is CATAGQGNQPQHF. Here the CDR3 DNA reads TGTGCCACCGCGGGACAGGGTAATCAGCCTCAGCATTTT.